This T cell receptor (beta chain) was recorded in a study of CD8 T cells in ankylosing spondylitis. The germline V and J ends were trimmed by 3 bases and 0 bases, with 11 bases remaining between them. The CDR3 runs to 16 residues. From germline, CDR1 is MNHEY and CDR2 SMNVEV (reference sequence). Findings and limits, study-wide: Reportedly, significant enrichment of disease-linked clones occurred in matched ankylosing spondylitis synovial fluid. Relatively scarce in peripheral blood, disease-linked clones were CD8+. Seemingly distinctive of ankylosing spondylitis blood was a TCR beta motif formed by eight highly homologous variants.

This clonotype was counted between two and nine times. The antigen remains unidentified. As the method for making TCR beta libraries, quantitative 5'-RACE with molecular barcodes was used. Each CDR3 protein is one row after TCRdb ran MiXCR on the 5' RACE reads. The table has approximately 400,000 distinct CDR3 sequences, about a sixth seen once. The V call is TRBV27, the J call TRBJ1-4; unclear D gene. The sample taken for sequencing was blood, either unsorted or a sorted T cell fraction (not recorded which). The sequence came from a male donor with ankylosing spondylitis. The CDR3 loop is CASSFRQSPTNEKLFF. CDR3 coding DNA: TGTGCCAGCAGTTTCCGGCAGTCTCCAACTAATGAAAAACTGTTTTTT.